Shown below are 13 T cell receptor beta chains from a single sample sequenced in a study of PD-1 blockade in classical Hodgkin lymphoma. Only in-frame clones appear in the TCRdb table, and some are missing; sequencing was by immunoSEQ multiplex PCR. In the table there are more than 90,000 clones, around 89% of which are singletons. Relapse was seen in all patients after autologous stem cell transplantation, and brentuximab vedotin exposure was variable. Material: peripheral blood mononuclear cells (PBMCs), obtained before the second cycle of nivolumab. Receptors originate from a human donor with classical Hodgkin lymphoma.

J is TRBJ2-7 and V is TRBV14, with 8 bases lining up with TRBD1. The germline CDR1 and CDR2 sequences are SGHDN and FVKESK. This CDR3 has 16 residues. V lost 4 bases to trimming and J lost 4 bases; unmatched junction nucleotides: 12. The CDR3 reads CASSPRGLASGYEQYF. For the CDR3, the DNA is TGTGCCAGCAGCCCCAGGGGGCTAGCGTCGGGATACGAGCAGTACTTC.

The chain has TRBV19 and TRBJ2-3; D is possibly TRBD1 (5 bases). The V gene lost 4 bases and the J gene lost 1 base, with 9 bases spanning the gap. This CDR3 comprises 14 residues. Germline assignment: CDR1 LNHDA and CDR2 SQIVND (reference sequence). CDR3: CASSSPGRTDTQYF. The DNA of the CDR3 is TGTGCCAGTAGTAGCCCAGGGCGCACAGATACGCAGTATTTT.

This clone was seen a single time. J is TRBJ2-7 and V is TRBV6-1, with 8 nucleotides matching TRBD2. V trimming: 6 bases; J trimming: 6 bases; junction bases outside the gene matches: 7. Germline V gene sequence: CDR1 MNHNS, CDR2 SASEGT. This CDR3 has 13 amino acids. The CDR3: CASRRRGGSEQYF. The DNA for the CDR3 is TGTGCCAGCAGGAGACGGGGGGGCTCCGAGCAGTACTTC.

Turning to this clone: Compared with germline, one end of the junction differs, possibly owing to a read error. The rearrangement links TRBV2 to TRBJ2-1, with no clear D. Germline loops: CDR1 SNHLY, CDR2 FYNNEI. CDR3 size: 9 residues. The CDR3 coding sequence is TGTGCCATCGACAACGAGCAGTTCTTC. This translates into CAIDNEQFF.

The rearrangement uses TRBV18 and TRBJ1-4; 8 nucleotides line up with TRBD1. Trimming at V came to 6 bases and at J to 4 bases, leaving 7 bases not matched to a gene. This CDR3 is 15 amino acids long. The V gene's germline CDR1 is KGHSH and CDR2 LQKENI. CDR3 coding DNA: TGTGCCAGCTCCCGGACAGGGTACCGTAATGAAAAACTGTTTTTT. This codes for CASSRTGYRNEKLFF.

The chain is built from TRBV14 and TRBJ2-7; D is perhaps TRBD2 (6 bases). This CDR3 contains 14 residues. V gave up 0 bases and J gave up 2 bases, with 8 bases separating them. Germline CDR1 is SGHDN and CDR2 is FVKESK. CDR3: CASSQDWRAYEQYF. The CDR3 region has the DNA TGTGCCAGCAGCCAAGATTGGAGGGCCTACGAGCAGTACTTC.

The genes are TRBV5-4 and TRBJ2-3; 9 bases match TRBD2. After removal of 7 bases from V and 2 bases from J, the junction contained 8 bases not matched to a gene. CDR3 length: 15 amino acids. In germline, CDR1 is SGHNT, CDR2 YYREEE (reference sequence). The DNA for the CDR3 is TGTGCCAGCGGCCCTAGCGGGGCCCTCACAGATACGCAGTATTTT. Translated: CASGPSGALTDTQYF.

V is TRBV7-8 and J is TRBJ2-7, with D hard to call. V lost 5 bases, J lost 3 bases, and 11 bases lay in between. The CDR3 runs to 13 residues. From germline, CDR1 is SGHVS and CDR2 FQNEAQ. The CDR3 region is CASSTQVFYEQYF. Written as DNA, the CDR3 is TGTGCCAGCAGCACCCAGGTCTTCTACGAGCAGTACTTC. Full variable domain (outside the CDR3, taken from reference TRBV7-8 and TRBJ2-7): GAGVSQSPRYKVAKRGQDVALRCDPISGHVSLFWYQQALGQGPEFLTYFQNEAQLDKSGLPSDRFFAERPEGSVSTLKIQRTQQEDSAVYLCASSTQVFYEQYFGPGTRLTVT.

A note on this clone: The sample carries other DNA sequences with the same CDR3. V is TRBV30 and J is TRBJ2-7; D is undetermined. In germline, CDR1 is GTSNPN, CDR2 SVGIG (reference sequence). With 1 base removed from V and 4 bases from J, the gap between germline ends came to 8 bases. The CDR3 loop spans 12 amino acids. The CDR3 loop reads CAWSAGPYEQYF. CDR3 bases: TGTGCCTGGAGTGCGGGCCCATACGAGCAGTACTTC.

The V gene is TRBV29-1, the J gene TRBJ2-3, with 10 bases matching TRBD1. The trim removed 6 bases at V and 5 bases at J, leaving 11 bases unmatched. From germline, CDR1 is SQVTM and CDR2 ANQGSEA. CDR3 size: 15 residues. The CDR3 DNA is TGCAGCGTCCCCCCCGTAGGACAGGGGGTAGATACGCAGTATTTT. Translated, it gives CSVPPVGQGVDTQYF.

This rearrangement joins TRBV27 to TRBJ2-6; no clear D gene. CDR3 length equals 14 residues. The germline V gene has CDR1 MNHEY and CDR2 SMNVEV (reference sequence). The V and J ends lost 2 bases and 0 bases respectively, with 2 bases between them. The CDR3 nucleotides read TGTGCCAGCAGTTTAGTCTCTGGGGCCAACGTCCTGACTTTC. Translated, it gives CASSLVSGANVLTF.

The chain is built from TRBV19 and TRBJ1-2; 9 bases are a match to TRBD1. The J segment lost 9 bases and the V segment lost 6 bases, leaving 14 bases of the junction unmatched. The CDR3 is 15 residues long. Germline assignment: CDR1 LNHDA and CDR2 SQIVND (reference sequence). CDR3 bases: TGTGCCAGTAGCGAGGACCGGGACAGGGCCTCAAGCTACACCTTC. Its protein is CASSEDRDRASSYTF. The whole variable domain, remainder taken from reference TRBV19 and TRBJ1-2, is DGGITQSPKYLFRKEGQNVTLSCEQNLNHDAMYWYRQDPGQGLRLIYYSQIVNDFQKGDIAEGYSVSREKKESFPLTVTSAQKNPTAFYLCASSEDRDRASSYTFGSGTRLTVV.

The table lists this clone with a few counts. The V gene is TRBV5-1, the J gene TRBJ1-2, with TRBD1 matching over 8 bases. V shed 0 bases, J shed 8 bases, and the junction held 6 bases outside the gene matches. Germline CDR1 and CDR2: SGHRS and YFSETQ. This CDR3 region has 14 residues. CDR3 sequence: CASSLEIRTGGYTF. CDR3 nucleotide sequence: TGCGCCAGCAGCTTGGAAATCAGGACAGGGGGCTACACCTTC. The entire variable domain, with the rest obtained from reference TRBV5-1 and TRBJ1-2, is as follows: KAGVTQTPRYLIKTRGQQVTLSCSPISGHRSVSWYQQTPGQGLQFLFEYFSETQRNKGNFPGRFSGRQFSNSRSEMNVSTLELGDSALYLCASSLEIRTGGYTFGSGTRLTVV.